Listed below are T cell receptor beta chains from one sample, sequenced in a study of blood T cell repertoires in COVID-19. Clones were sequenced by immunoSEQ multiplex PCR, and TCRdb holds only the in-frame ones, with some missing. This table holds approximately 270,000 clones, roughly nine tenths found once. The material sequenced was PBMCs or T cells enriched from blood (not recorded which). These receptors were collected from a human donor in a cohort exposed to, infected with or recovered from COVID-19 (not recorded which). The donor label of this sample is uncertain. Both conserved end residues are part of each CDR3. D genes are given only for firm matches. The listing skips clone size in some rows; elsewhere it reads once, few, many or a size class.

V,J,size,D,CDR3,DNA
TRBV27,TRBJ2-7,-,TRBD1,CASGTGNREQYF,TGTGCCAGCGGGACAGGGAATCGCGAGCAGTACTTC
TRBV24-1,TRBJ2-3,-,-,CATSEGLMATDTQYF,TGTGCCACCAGTGAGGGACTTATGGCCACAGATACGCAGTATTTT
TRBV4-1,TRBJ2-1,-,TRBD2,CASSQGLQRGASYNEQFF,TGCGCCAGCAGCCAAGGGTTGCAGCGGGGGGCTTCCTACAATGAGCAGTTCTTC
TRBV5-6,TRBJ2-3,-,TRBD1,CASSLAQGTGGADTQYF,TGTGCCAGCAGCTTGGCCCAAGGGACAGGGGGCGCAGATACGCAGTATTTT
TRBV11-2,TRBJ2-7,once,TRBD1,CASSLVPTGGAYEQYF,TGTGCCAGCAGCTTAGTCCCGACAGGGGGCGCGTACGAGCAGTACTTC
TRBV24-1,TRBJ2-3,-,-,CATSDSTGDTQYF,TGTGCCACCAGTGATAGTACAGGAGATACGCAGTATTTT
TRBV18,TRBJ2-2,-,-,CASSLQDTGELFF,TGTGCCAGCTCACTACAAGACACCGGGGAGCTGTTTTTT
TRBV5-6,TRBJ1-2,many,TRBD1,CASSINQGAEGYTF,TGTGCCAGCAGCATAAACCAGGGGGCAGAAGGCTACACCTTC
TRBV7-3,TRBJ1-2,-,-,CASSANKGDSSLKF,TGTGCCAGCAGCGCAAATAAGGGGGATTCGTCCCTGAAATTC
TRBV5-1,TRBJ2-7,-,TRBD1,CASSTTGVSSYEQYF,TGCGCCAGCAGCACGACAGGGGTGAGCTCCTACGAGCAGTACTTC
TRBV9,TRBJ2-3,once,-,CASSPTGSGFDTQYF,TGTGCCAGCAGTCCTACAGGGAGTGGTTTCGATACGCAGTATTTT
TRBV24-1,TRBJ2-7,-,-,CATSDSRTNHFEQYF,TGTGCCACCAGTGATTCCCGGACTAACCACTTCGAGCAGTACTTC
TRBV5-1,TRBJ2-5,-,TRBD2,CASSLQRGGETQYF,TGCGCCAGCAGCTTGCAGCGGGGGGGAGAGACCCAGTACTTC
TRBV5-6,TRBJ1-2,-,TRBD1,CASSSHGTGKYVYGYTF,TGTGCCAGCAGCTCCCACGGGACAGGGAAGTATGTCTATGGCTACACCTTC
TRBV18,TRBJ1-2,-,-,CASSPLQDWGYTF,TGTGCCAGCTCACCACTGCAGGATTGGGGCTACACCTTC
TRBV7-9,TRBJ2-7,-,-,CASSLSRGKREQYF,TGTGCCAGCAGCCTTTCCCGGGGAAAACGCGAGCAGTACTTC